This is a list of T cell receptor beta chains from one sample in a study of blood T cells in healthy people across ages. TCRdb processed the 5' RACE reads anew with MiXCR; each CDR3 protein has one entry. The sample records some 850,000 distinct CDR3 sequences, 25% to 30% being singletons. This sample also appeared in a second study, on T cells of mothers and their children.

Sequencing was performed on blood. The receptors were gathered from a boy younger than 18 in good health. CDR3s include the opening cysteine and the closing phenylalanine or tryptophan. D genes are given only for firm matches. Some rows have no size entry. The others give once, few or many, or a class for an expanded clone.

few	TRBV7-9	TRBJ2-1	.	CASSPGGKNNEQFF	TGTGCCAGCAGCCCCGGGGGCAAGAACAATGAGCAGTTCTTC
.	TRBV7-2	TRBJ2-4	.	CASSSFGRVRAKNIQYF	TGTGCCAGCAGCTCTTTTGGCAGGGTTCGAGCCAAAAACATTCAGTACTTC
.	TRBV12-3/TRBV12-4	TRBJ2-7	TRBD1	CASRTGWIEQYF	TGTGCCAGCCGGACAGGTTGGATCGAGCAGTACTTC
.	TRBV20-1	TRBJ1-4	.	CSAEGGATNEKLFF	TGCAGTGCCGAGGGGGGGGCGACTAATGAAAAACTGTTTTTT
.	TRBV20-1	TRBJ2-7	.	CSARDAGIYEQYF	TGCAGTGCTAGAGATGCGGGGATCTACGAGCAGTACTTC
few	TRBV10-2	TRBJ2-5	TRBD2	CASTPGASGGAWFKETQYF	TGCGCCAGCACCCCCGGTGCTAGCGGGGGGGCATGGTTTAAAGAGACCCAGTACTTC
.	TRBV5-1	TRBJ2-5	TRBD1	CASSLGQGAFETQYF	TGCGCCAGCAGCTTGGGACAGGGGGCTTTTGAGACCCAGTACTTC
.	TRBV28	TRBJ2-7	.	CASSFVSGDGEQYF	TGTGCCAGCAGTTTTGTCTCAGGGGACGGCGAGCAGTACTTC
.	TRBV7-9	TRBJ2-1	.	CASSRQVRSYNEQFF	TGTGCCAGCAGCCGTCAGGTTCGCTCCTACAATGAGCAGTTCTTC
few	TRBV5-5	TRBJ2-7	TRBD1	CASSLGQGDPYEQYF	TGTGCCAGCAGCCTGGGACAGGGAGATCCCTACGAGCAGTACTTC
.	TRBV5-1	TRBJ1-2	.	CASSLDVRANYGYTF	TGCGCCAGCAGCTTGGACGTCAGGGCTAACTATGGCTACACCTTC
.	TRBV5-1	TRBJ1-1	.	CASSRPGGEVTEAFF	TGCGCCAGCAGTCGACCTGGGGGGGAGGTCACTGAAGCTTTCTTT
once	TRBV18	TRBJ1-4	TRBD1	CASSPRTGLEKLFF	TGTGCCAGCTCACCACGGACAGGTTTGGAAAAACTGTTTTTT
.	TRBV12-3/TRBV12-4	TRBJ1-1	.	CASSVYTEAFF	TGTGCCAGCAGCGTATACACTGAAGCTTTCTTT
few	TRBV3-1	TRBJ1-5	.	CASSRGTNQPQHF	TGTGCCAGCAGCCGCGGAACAAATCAGCCCCAGCATTTT
few	TRBV12-3/TRBV12-4	TRBJ1-6	.	CASRRDYPTSPLHF	TGTGCCAGCAGACGGGACTACCCCACTTCACCCCTCCACTTT
.	TRBV27	TRBJ1-4	TRBD1	CASSFVGQGEKLFF	TGTGCCAGCAGTTTCGTGGGACAGGGTGAAAAACTGTTTTTT
.	TRBV20-1	TRBJ2-5	.	CSTSKRSQETQYF	TGCAGTACTAGCAAGCGGTCTCAAGAGACCCAGTACTTC
.	TRBV6-5	TRBJ1-2	TRBD1	CASSYSIPTGPNYGYTF	TGTGCCAGCAGTTACTCTATACCGACAGGGCCTAACTATGGCTACACCTTC
.	TRBV12-3/TRBV12-4	TRBJ2-5	.	CASRQQGSGQTQYF	TGTGCCAGCAGACAACAGGGTTCGGGACAGACCCAGTACTTC
.	TRBV6-1	TRBJ2-5	.	CASTGRFQETQHF	TGTGCCAGCACTGGACGATTCCAAGAGACCCAGCACTTC
few	TRBV2	TRBJ2-7	TRBD1	CASSSGQGIYEQYF	TGTGCCAGCAGCTCAGGACAGGGAATCTACGAGCAGTACTTC
.	TRBV5-6	TRBJ1-5	.	CASSPGTGPNQPQHF	TGTGCCAGCAGCCCCGGGACCGGCCCTAATCAGCCCCAGCATTTT
.	TRBV7-9	TRBJ2-7	.	CASSLEEQPYEQYF	TGTGCCAGCAGCTTGGAGGAGCAGCCCTACGAGCAGTACTTC
.	TRBV5-1	TRBJ2-1	TRBD2	CASSSIGRGGTNEQFF	TGCGCCAGCAGCTCCATCGGGCGGGGGGGCACGAATGAGCAGTTCTTC
few	TRBV3-1	TRBJ1-4	.	CASSQGWETNEKLFF	TGTGCCAGCAGCCAAGGCTGGGAAACTAATGAAAAACTGTTTTTT